Sequencing of this T cell receptor beta chain was carried out in a study of CD4 T cells in relation to SARS-CoV-2 and coronaviruses. Study findings and constraints: The assay detects memory recall responses, not culture-primed primary responses. This crossreactivity analysis covered spike protein alone, no other viral proteins.

Concerning this clone itself: Its specificity is unknown.

Measured with immunoSEQ multiplex PCR; TCRdb has only the in-frame clones, and not every one. In the table there are about 36,000 clones, roughly 80% of which are singletons. Sequenced: naive CD4+ T cells from PBMCs, cultured in vitro. The subset here: naive CD4+ T cells isolated by negative enrichment. The receptor was isolated from an adult with COVID-19.

CDR3 sequence (DNA): TGTGCCAGCAGCTTACGTTATGGGCAAAACACCGGGGAGCTGTTTTTT. Translation gives CASSLRYGQNTGELFF. The chain uses TRBV7-2 and TRBJ2-2, with D unresolved. With 2 bases removed from V and 2 bases from J, the gap between germline ends came to 12 bases. The CDR3 spans 16 residues. CDR1 SGHTA and CDR2 FQGNSA come from the germline V gene. Combining the CDR3 with reference TRBV7-2 and TRBJ2-2 gives the whole variable domain GAGVSQSPSNKVTEKGKDVELRCDPISGHTALYWYRQSLGQGLEFLIYFQGNSAPDKSGLPSDRFSAERTGGSVSTLTIQRTQQEDSAVYLCASSLRYGQNTGELFFGEGSRLTVL.